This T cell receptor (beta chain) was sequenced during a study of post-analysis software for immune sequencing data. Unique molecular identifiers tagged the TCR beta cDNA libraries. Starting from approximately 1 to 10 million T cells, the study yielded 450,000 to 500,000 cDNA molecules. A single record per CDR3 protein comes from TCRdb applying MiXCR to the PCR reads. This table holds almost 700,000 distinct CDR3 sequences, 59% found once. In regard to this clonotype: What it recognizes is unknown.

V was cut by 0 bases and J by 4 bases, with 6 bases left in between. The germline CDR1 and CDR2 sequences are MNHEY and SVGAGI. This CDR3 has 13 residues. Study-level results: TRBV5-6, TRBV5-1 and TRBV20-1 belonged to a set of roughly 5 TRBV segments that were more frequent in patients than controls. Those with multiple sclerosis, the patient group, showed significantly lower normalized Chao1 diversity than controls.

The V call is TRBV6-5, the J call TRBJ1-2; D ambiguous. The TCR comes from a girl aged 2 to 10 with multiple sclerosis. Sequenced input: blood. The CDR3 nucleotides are TGTGCCAGCAGTTACTCCCCCAGCTATGGCTACACCTTC. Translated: CASSYSPSYGYTF.